This entry lists 29 T cell receptor beta chains sequenced from one sample in a study of blood T cell repertoires in COVID-19. TCRdb keeps only in-frame clones here, not all; method: immunoSEQ multiplex PCR. The table shows over 250,000 clones, with 86% occurring only once. The sequenced material came from PBMCs or T cells enriched from blood (not recorded which). The origin of the receptors is a woman under 30 who had recovered from COVID-19.

J is TRBJ1-1 and V is TRBV5-1; TRBD1 matches 9 bases. V was clipped by 0 bases and J by 2 bases; unmatched bases: 2. The germline CDR1 and CDR2 sequences are SGHRS and YFSETQ. This CDR3 has 15 residues. In DNA form, the CDR3 reads TGCGCCAGCAGCTTGGGGGACAGGGTTAACACTGAAGCTTTCTTT. This gives the protein CASSLGDRVNTEAFF. Variable domain in full (rest from reference TRBV5-1 and TRBJ1-1): KAGVTQTPRYLIKTRGQQVTLSCSPISGHRSVSWYQQTPGQGLQFLFEYFSETQRNKGNFPGRFSGRQFSNSRSEMNVSTLELGDSALYLCASSLGDRVNTEAFFGQGTRLTVV.

Comment on this clone: This same CDR3 is encoded by further DNA sequences in the sample. This rearrangement joins TRBV3-1 (or the pseudogene TRBV3-2) to TRBJ1-1; no definite D call. CDR3 length equals 13 residues. V was trimmed by 1 base and J by 1 base, leaving 4 bases between them. Per the germline V gene, CDR1 is LGHDT and CDR2 is YNNKEL (reference sequence). For the CDR3, the DNA is TGTGCCAGCAGCCAAGTACAGAACACTGAAGCTTTCTTT. Translating it yields CASSQVQNTEAFF.

This chain joins TRBV15 and TRBJ1-1; a weak D match, TRBD1 (6 bases). Per the germline V gene, CDR1 is LNHNV and CDR2 is YYDKDF (reference sequence). There are 12 residues in the CDR3. Trimming cost V 9 bases and J 0 bases, with 8 bases left between them. In DNA, the CDR3 is TGTGCCACGGGACACCTGAACACTGAAGCTTTCTTT. This codes for CATGHLNTEAFF. Using reference TRBV15 and TRBJ1-1 for the parts outside the CDR3, the full variable domain is DAMVIQNPRYQVTQFGKPVTLSCSQTLNHNVMYWYQQKSSQAPKLLFHYYDKDFNNEADTPDNFQSRRPNTSFCFLDIRSPGLGDTAMYLCATGHLNTEAFFGQGTRLTVV.

The chain employs TRBV7-6 and TRBJ1-2; 11 bases are shared with TRBD1. CDR1 and CDR2 (germline): SGHVS, FNYEAQ. Germline trimming cut 2 bases from V and 8 bases from J; bases unmatched to any gene: 10. This CDR3 region has 16 residues. The CDR3: CASSLPGGQGARGYTF. The CDR3 DNA sequence: TGTGCCAGCAGCTTACCCGGCGGACAGGGGGCGCGGGGCTACACCTTC.

In DNA form, the CDR3 reads TGTGCCAGCAGCAAAACTAGCGGGAGAGAAGAGACCCAGTACTTC. It translates to CASSKTSGREETQYF. This rearrangement joins TRBV9 to TRBJ2-5, with TRBD2 identical over 11 bases. J lost 3 bases, V lost 4 bases, and 5 bases had no gene match. The germline CDR1 and CDR2 sequences are SGDLS and YYNGEE. CDR3 length equals 15 residues.

This chain uses TRBV2 with TRBJ2-1, with D perhaps TRBD1 (5 bases). From germline, CDR1 is SNHLY and CDR2 FYNNEI. There are 13 residues in the CDR3. V gave up 6 bases and J gave up 1 base, with 7 bases separating them. The CDR3, as DNA: TGTGCCAGCAGGCAGGGATCCTACAATGAGCAGTTCTTC. Its protein is CASRQGSYNEQFF.

This rearrangement joins TRBV6-5 to TRBJ2-7, with unresolved D. Germline V gene lookup returns CDR1 MNHEY and CDR2 SVGAGI. Between the trimmed V and J ends, which lost 5 bases and 3 bases, there was a span of 5 bases. There are 11 residues in the CDR3. The CDR3 here is CASSPIYEQYF. The CDR3 DNA reads as TGTGCCAGCAGTCCCATCTACGAGCAGTACTTC.

The chain links TRBV2 to TRBJ1-1; 8 nucleotides agree with TRBD1. J was trimmed by 10 bases and V by 2 bases; bases with no gene match: 9. CDR3 length: 14 amino acids. Germline lookup yields CDR1 SNHLY and CDR2 FYNNEI. CDR3 residues: CASSELFGQGAAFF. CDR3 coding DNA: TGTGCCAGCAGTGAATTATTTGGTCAGGGGGCAGCTTTCTTT.

This rearrangement joins TRBV28 to TRBJ1-2, with D perhaps TRBD1 (6 bases). Germline assignment: CDR1 MDHEN and CDR2 SYDVKM. CDR3 length: 14 residues. V was clipped by 7 bases and J by 4 bases, with 16 bases between them. The CDR3 DNA follows: TGTGCCAGCACCAAGGCTAGGACAGTCTATGGCTACACCTTC. Translation: CASTKARTVYGYTF.

The chain recombines TRBV30 with TRBJ2-3; D may be TRBD1 (5 bases). Germline V lookup: CDR1 GTSNPN, CDR2 SVGIG (reference sequence). The length of the CDR3 is 16 residues. V lost 0 bases to trimming and J lost 0 bases, with 13 bases between them. CDR3 amino acids: CAWSVLWGASTDTQYF. DNA for the CDR3: TGTGCCTGGAGTGTACTGTGGGGCGCTAGCACAGATACGCAGTATTTT. Full variable domain (rest looked up from reference TRBV30 and TRBJ2-3): SQTIHQWPATLVQPVGSPLSLECTVEGTSNPNLYWYRQAAGRGLQLLFYSVGIGQISSEVPQNLSASRPQDRQFILSSKKLLLSDSGFYLCAWSVLWGASTDTQYFGPGTRLTVL.

The chain uses TRBV19 and TRBJ2-2, with TRBD2 as a possible D gene (5 bases). V was cut by 3 bases and J by 7 bases, with 18 bases left in between. The CDR3 loop spans 16 amino acids. Germline V gene data show CDR1 as LNHDA and CDR2 as SQIVND (reference sequence). For the CDR3, the DNA is TGTGCCAGTAGTATTCGTAGTGTAGATGAGGGCGGGGAGCTGTTTTTT. Amino acids: CASSIRSVDEGGELFF.

CDR3 in DNA: TGTGCCAGCAGCTTGATGAGCGGGAGGCCCTACGAGCAGTACTTC. As protein: CASSLMSGRPYEQYF. The chain uses TRBV27 and TRBJ2-7, with 9 bases aligning to TRBD2. In germline, CDR1 is MNHEY, CDR2 SMNVEV (reference sequence). This CDR3 spans 15 amino acids. J lost 2 bases, V lost 6 bases, and 8 bases had no gene match.

The chain is built from TRBV27 and TRBJ2-7; 10 bases line up with TRBD2. The CDR3 runs to 15 residues. Germline CDR1 reads MNHEY; CDR2 reads SMNVEV (reference sequence). After removal of 4 bases from V and 7 bases from J, the junction contained 10 bases not matched to a gene. The CDR3: CASSSDPSGGREQYF. CDR3 nucleotide sequence: TGTGCCAGCAGTTCGGACCCTAGCGGGGGAAGGGAGCAGTACTTC.

J is TRBJ1-2 and V is TRBV28; D is undetermined. V lost 6 bases and J lost 0, with 17 bases in between. The CDR3 spans 16 residues. CDR1 MDHEN and CDR2 SYDVKM come from the germline V gene. The CDR3 is CASRAIFASSNYGYTF. The CDR3 nucleotides read TGTGCCAGCAGAGCTATTTTCGCCTCTTCTAACTATGGCTACACCTTC.

This chain connects TRBV28 to TRBJ2-6; TRBD1 aligns across 7 bases. The CDR3 consists of 17 residues. V shed 11 bases, J shed 0 bases, and the junction held 13 bases outside the gene matches. Germline V gene lookup returns CDR1 MDHEN and CDR2 SYDVKM. The CDR3 reads CAALSPDRDSGANVLTF. In nucleotides, the CDR3 is TGTGCCGCCCTCTCCCCCGACAGGGACTCTGGGGCCAACGTCCTGACTTTC.

The chain employs TRBV29-1 and TRBJ2-3; possible D gene TRBD1, 6 bases. This CDR3 is 14 amino acids long. V lost 6 bases, J lost 7 bases, and 20 bases lay in between. The V gene's germline CDR1 is SQVTM and CDR2 ANQGSEA. The CDR3 nucleotides are TGCAGCGTGGACCCGGGACACGCGCACTATACGCAGTATTTT. It translates to CSVDPGHAHYTQYF.

The chain carries TRBV19 and TRBJ2-7, with 8 positions matching TRBD1. The CDR3 has 15 amino acids. V trimming: 5 bases; J trimming: 3 bases; junction bases outside the gene matches: 9. Germline V CDR1 and CDR2: LNHDA, SQIVND (reference sequence). In DNA, the CDR3 is TGTGCCAGTAGTCCAGGACAGGGCGCACTCTACGAGCAGTACTTC. It yields the protein CASSPGQGALYEQYF.

The chain links TRBV4-1 to TRBJ2-1, with 7 bases lining up with TRBD2. Germline CDR1 is MGHRA and CDR2 is YSYEKL. Trimming at V came to 4 bases and at J to 4 bases, leaving 10 bases not matched to a gene. The length of the CDR3 is 16 residues. CDR3 loop: CASSPRTGGAYNEQFF. Here the CDR3 DNA reads TGCGCCAGCAGCCCAAGGACGGGAGGTGCATACAATGAGCAGTTCTTC.

The chain combines TRBV7-2 with TRBJ2-1; possibly TRBD2 for D (6 bases). The CDR3 covers 15 residues. Trimming removed 3 bases at V and 1 base at J, with 10 bases between. Germline-derived CDR1 and CDR2 are SGHTA and FQGNSA. CDR3 protein: CASSFGDFSYNEQFF. In DNA form, the CDR3 reads TGTGCCAGCAGCTTTGGGGACTTTTCCTACAATGAGCAGTTCTTC.

This chain connects TRBV14 to TRBJ1-6, with 9 bases matching TRBD1. After removal of 1 base from V and 2 bases from J, the junction contained 6 bases not matched to a gene. This CDR3 contains 18 residues. Germline V gene lookup returns CDR1 SGHDN and CDR2 FVKESK. The CDR3 is CASSQGHRGLAYNSPLHF. DNA for the CDR3: TGTGCCAGCAGCCAAGGGCACAGGGGGCTCGCCTATAATTCACCCCTCCACTTT.

V and J are TRBV15 and TRBJ2-5, with 9 bases lining up with TRBD2. From germline, CDR1 is LNHNV and CDR2 YYDKDF (reference sequence). The V gene end was trimmed by 0 bases and the J gene end by 3 bases; junction bases not matched to a gene: 8. This CDR3 spans 17 amino acids. CDR3 sequence: CATSRDLRRTSEETQYF. The CDR3 DNA sequence: TGTGCCACCAGCAGAGACCTTCGTCGGACTAGCGAAGAGACCCAGTACTTC.

The chain has TRBV27 and TRBJ1-6; 9 positions match TRBD1. CDR3 length: 19 amino acids. Looked up from germline, CDR1 is MNHEY and CDR2 is SMNVEV (reference sequence). V shed 5 bases and J 7 bases; nucleotides not matched to a gene: 18. CDR3 protein: CASSPRQGVPPGGNSPLHF. The CDR3 DNA reads TGTGCCAGCAGTCCCCGACAGGGGGTCCCCCCGGGAGGAAATTCACCCCTCCACTTT.

This clone has a single count. J is TRBJ2-7 and V is TRBV7-6, with 8 bases lining up with TRBD1. V was pared by 5 bases and J by 3 bases, with 9 bases of the junction left unmatched. Per the germline V gene, CDR1 is SGHVS and CDR2 is FNYEAQ. The CDR3 runs to 15 residues. Written as DNA, the CDR3 is TGTGCCAGCAGCGCCATGACAGGGGTCTTCTACGAGCAGTACTTC. It yields the protein CASSAMTGVFYEQYF.

The chain links TRBV7-2 to TRBJ1-6; 11 bases line up with TRBD1. This CDR3 comprises 19 residues. Trimming at V came to 4 bases and at J to 7 bases, leaving 15 bases not matched to a gene. Germline V CDR1 and CDR2: SGHTA, FQGNSA. The chain's CDR3 is CASSSHRDRGISGNSPLHF. CDR3 DNA sequence: TGTGCCAGCAGCTCTCACCGGGACAGGGGGATTTCGGGGAATTCACCCCTCCACTTT. Full variable domain (outside the CDR3, taken from reference TRBV7-2 and TRBJ1-6): GAGVSQSPSNKVTEKGKDVELRCDPISGHTALYWYRQSLGQGLEFLIYFQGNSAPDKSGLPSDRFSAERTGGSVSTLTIQRTQQEDSAVYLCASSSHRDRGISGNSPLHFGNGTRLTVT.

The chain links TRBV6-5 to TRBJ2-2; the D gene is possibly TRBD2 (6 bases). The CDR3 has 16 amino acids. V was clipped by 2 bases and J by 3 bases, with 13 bases between them. Germline-derived CDR1 and CDR2 are MNHEY and SVGAGI. CDR3 loop: CASSYGSGPDTGELFF. CDR3 sequence (DNA): TGTGCCAGCAGTTACGGGAGCGGGCCCGACACCGGGGAGCTGTTTTTT.

This rearrangement joins TRBV27 to TRBJ2-3, with 7 bases lining up with TRBD1. The CDR3 consists of 15 residues. With 5 bases clipped from V and 3 bases from J, the junction kept 8 bases outside the gene matches. Per germline, CDR1 MNHEY and CDR2 SMNVEV (reference sequence). The CDR3 region is CASSPRQGRTDTQYF. The CDR3 region has the DNA TGTGCCAGCAGTCCACGACAGGGAAGAACAGATACGCAGTATTTT.

The chain combines TRBV25-1 with TRBJ2-1; 7 nucleotides match TRBD1. After removal of 6 bases from V and 3 bases from J, the junction contained 5 bases not matched to a gene. Germline loops: CDR1 MGHDK, CDR2 SYGVNS. The CDR3 consists of 14 residues. The CDR3 loop reads CASSPGQIYNEQFF. CDR3 in DNA: TGTGCCAGCAGCCCGGGACAGATCTACAATGAGCAGTTCTTC.

This rearrangement joins TRBV10-2 to TRBJ2-5, with 8 bases lining up with TRBD2. The CDR3 has 15 amino acids. The V segment lost 3 bases and the J segment 5 bases; nucleotides outside the gene matches: 8. CDR1 is WSHSY and CDR2 is SAAADI in the germline V gene. The CDR3 coding sequence is TGCGCCAGCAGTGATGACGGGGGGGCCCTGGAGACCCAGTACTTC. Translated: CASSDDGGALETQYF.

The chain couples TRBV15 to TRBJ2-1; D ambiguous. The V gene lost 0 bases and the J gene lost 4 bases, with 4 bases spanning the gap. Germline V gene sequence: CDR1 LNHNV, CDR2 YYDKDF (reference sequence). This CDR3 region has 13 residues. The CDR3 coding sequence is TGTGCCACCAGCAGAGATGCGTACAATGAGCAGTTCTTC. It specifies CATSRDAYNEQFF.